A single sample gave rise to the 6 T cell receptor beta chains below, sequenced in a study of blood T cell repertoires in COVID-19. Profiling relied on immunoSEQ multiplex PCR, and the TCRdb table lists in-frame clones only, not all of them. The sample contains under 300,000 clones, about nine tenths of which appear only once. Sequencing was performed on PBMCs or T cells enriched from blood (not recorded which). The receptor set was obtained from a woman in her twenties or thirties with acute COVID-19.

The count of this clone is one. V gene TRBV29-1 combines with J gene TRBJ2-7; D is unclear. This CDR3 contains 9 residues. Germline assignment: CDR1 SQVTM and CDR2 ANQGSEA. V was shortened by 7 bases and J by 7 bases, with 8 bases between the two germline ends. As DNA, the CDR3 is TGCAGCGCTCCGTCTGAGCAGTACTTC. It is translated as CSAPSEQYF.

The chain carries TRBV7-2 and TRBJ2-7, with TRBD2 identical over 9 bases. Germline values: CDR1 SGHTA, CDR2 FQGNSA. V dropped 1 base and J dropped 7; count of bases not matched to a gene: 8. The length of the CDR3 is 15 residues. CDR3 bases: TGTGCCAGCAGCTTAGAGAGCCTAGCGGGAACGGAGCAGTACTTC. Translation: CASSLESLAGTEQYF.

DNA for the CDR3: TGTGCCAGCAGTGAAGGGGGGACAGGTGACTATGGCTACACCTTC. It translates to CASSEGGTGDYGYTF. The chain couples TRBV6-1 to TRBJ1-2, with 8 bases fitting TRBD1. CDR3 length equals 15 residues. Germline CDR1 MNHNS, CDR2 SASEGT. The V segment lost 1 base and the J segment 3 bases; nucleotides outside the gene matches: 4.

This rearrangement joins TRBV28 to TRBJ1-6; tentatively, D is TRBD1 (5 bases). CDR1 and CDR2 from the germline V gene are MDHEN and SYDVKM. Trimming stripped 5 bases from V and 5 bases from J, with 19 bases between. The CDR3 runs 17 residues. CDR3 amino acids: CASSHPLRVDDNSPLHF. CDR3 DNA sequence: TGTGCCAGCAGTCACCCACTCAGGGTTGATGATAATTCACCCCTCCACTTT.

V gene TRBV7-9 combines with J gene TRBJ1-2; TRBD1 might be the D (5 bases). Trimming shortened V by 1 base and J by 0 bases, and 9 bases separated the two germline ends. The germline V gene has CDR1 SEHNR and CDR2 FQNEAQ (reference sequence). The CDR3 runs 15 residues. The CDR3 sequence: CASSLDGATNYGYTF. CDR3 nucleotides: TGTGCCAGCAGCTTAGATGGGGCTACTAACTATGGCTACACCTTC.

The chain carries TRBV4-1 and TRBJ1-3; 7 bases agree with TRBD1. The CDR3 spans 15 residues. The V segment lost 5 bases and the J segment 0 bases; nucleotides outside the gene matches: 4. Germline assignment: CDR1 MGHRA and CDR2 YSYEKL. CDR3 sequence reads: CASSYGTASGNTIYF. CDR3 bases: TGCGCCAGCAGCTACGGGACAGCCTCTGGAAACACCATATATTTT.